These T cell receptor beta chains were read from a single sample in a study of cytomegalovirus exposure and HLA in healthy donors. TCRdb's copy holds only in-frame clones and misses some; the assay was immunoSEQ multiplex PCR. This table has hundreds of thousands of clones, 83% appearing once. The sequenced sample was PBMCs. The receptors stem from a girl aged 5-17 years in good health and CMV-seronegative. CDR3s include the opening cysteine and the closing phenylalanine or tryptophan. The order of the fields is V gene, clone size, J gene, D gene, CDR3 protein, CDR3 DNA. The D gene is left open where the match is weak. Size tells how often a clone was seen (once, few, many) or the class of an expanded clone, and some rows leave it out.

TRBV13	few	TRBJ1-1	NA	CASSDTRLNTEAFF	TGTGCCAGCAGCGATACAAGACTAAACACTGAAGCTTTCTTT
TRBV6-5	NA	TRBJ1-6	NA	CASSPNSYNSPLHF	TGTGCCAGCAGCCCTAACTCCTATAATTCACCCCTCCACTTT
TRBV28	NA	TRBJ2-2	NA	CASSSYTGELFF	TGTGCCAGCAGTTCCTACACCGGGGAGCTGTTTTTT
TRBV27	NA	TRBJ1-1	NA	CASSSVGVTEAFF	TGTGCCAGCAGTTCTGTAGGGGTAACTGAAGCTTTCTTT
TRBV13	NA	TRBJ1-3	NA	CASSSLAAGNTIYF	TGTGCCAGCAGCTCCCTGGCAGCTGGAAACACCATATATTTT
TRBV5-1	once	TRBJ2-5	NA	CASSLGNRQETQYF	TGCGCCAGCAGCTTAGGAAACAGGCAAGAGACCCAGTACTTC
TRBV27	once	TRBJ1-6	NA	CASSPRWGEGSPLHF	TGTGCCAGCAGTCCGAGGTGGGGGGAGGGTTCACCCCTCCACTTT
TRBV27	NA	TRBJ2-2	TRBD2	CASSLFSGGTYGGELFF	TGTGCCAGCAGTTTATTTAGCGGGGGGACTTACGGCGGGGAGCTGTTTTTT
TRBV5-4	NA	TRBJ2-3	NA	CASSMQGTSTDTQYF	TGTGCCAGCAGCATGCAGGGCACTAGCACAGATACGCAGTATTTT
TRBV7-2	few	TRBJ1-3	NA	CASSYGRGLGNTIYF	TGTGCCAGCAGCTATGGGCGGGGGCTTGGAAACACCATATATTTT
TRBV18	NA	TRBJ2-7	NA	CASSPLARANEQYF	TGTGCCAGCTCCCCGCTGGCCAGGGCGAACGAGCAGTACTTC
TRBV28	NA	TRBJ1-2	NA	CASTISGRDGYTF	TGTGCCAGCACCATATCAGGGAGGGATGGCTACACCTTC
TRBV28	NA	TRBJ1-2	TRBD1	CASSYRGYGYTF	TGTGCCAGCAGTTACAGGGGGTATGGCTACACCTTC
TRBV6-6	few	TRBJ1-2	TRBD1	CASSYSPRTGCAF	TGTGCCAGCAGTTACTCCCCTCGGACAGGGTGCGCCTTC
TRBV28	NA	TRBJ1-5	NA	CASLSRINQPQHF	TGTGCCAGCCTGTCCAGGATCAATCAGCCCCAGCATTTT
TRBV5-5	once	TRBJ2-5	NA	CASSLVQIQETQYF	TGTGCCAGCAGCTTGGTTCAGATTCAAGAGACCCAGTACTTC
TRBV28	NA	TRBJ1-6	TRBD1	CASSTGGMGSPLHF	TGTGCCAGCAGTACAGGGGGAATGGGATCACCCCTCCACTTT
TRBV7-3	NA	TRBJ2-3	TRBD1	CASSSTGALADTQYF	TGTGCCAGCAGCTCAACAGGGGCCCTCGCAGATACGCAGTATTTT
TRBV4-3	NA	TRBJ1-1	NA	CASSQGRGGVTEAFF	TGCGCCAGCAGCCAGGGGCGGGGAGGGGTCACTGAAGCTTTCTTT
TRBV9	NA	TRBJ1-2	TRBD1	CASSVDRVRSQGYTF	TGTGCCAGCAGCGTCGACAGGGTCAGATCTCAAGGCTACACCTTC
TRBV5-1	NA	TRBJ2-3	TRBD2	CASSVGTSGTDTQYF	TGCGCCAGCAGCGTCGGGACTAGCGGGACGGATACGCAGTATTTT
TRBV7-9	NA	TRBJ2-4	TRBD2	CASSLERGGSKNIQYF	TGTGCCAGCAGCTTAGAGAGGGGAGGGTCCAAAAACATTCAGTACTTC
TRBV10-3	NA	TRBJ2-3	NA	CAITRDGGTDTQYF	TGTGCCATCACCAGGGATGGTGGCACAGATACGCAGTATTTT
TRBV5-1	NA	TRBJ2-3	TRBD2	CASSFLLAGSSTDTQYF	TGCGCCAGCAGCTTCCTACTAGCGGGGTCTAGCACAGATACGCAGTATTTT
TRBV18	NA	TRBJ1-1	NA	CASPSGVNTEAFF	TGTGCCAGCCCATCAGGTGTGAACACTGAAGCTTTCTTT
TRBV19	once	TRBJ1-6	NA	CASRETGSDSPLHF	TGTGCCAGTAGGGAGACAGGCAGTGATTCACCCCTCCACTTT
TRBV20-1	NA	TRBJ1-2	NA	CSASSGSGYTF	TGCAGTGCTAGTTCCGGGAGCGGCTACACCTTC
TRBV6-5	NA	TRBJ1-4	NA	CASSYRLGQRGKLFF	TGTGCCAGCAGTTACCGGTTAGGTCAGAGAGGAAAACTGTTTTTT
TRBV30	once	TRBJ1-1	NA	CAWASNGPEAFF	TGTGCCTGGGCGTCAAACGGTCCCGAAGCTTTCTTT
TRBV6-1	few	TRBJ1-4	TRBD1	CASSERDSRPASEKLFF	TGTGCCAGCAGTGAACGGGACAGTCGCCCCGCGAGTGAAAAACTGTTTTTT
TRBV7-2	NA	TRBJ2-5	NA	CASSLYGRRVRPQETQYF	TGTGCCAGCAGCTTATACGGGCGCAGGGTGCGTCCCCAAGAGACCCAGTACTTC
TRBV6-1	NA	TRBJ1-3	NA	CASKEGPSSGNTIYF	TGTGCCAGCAAGGAGGGTCCCTCCTCTGGAAACACCATATATTTT
TRBV6-6	NA	TRBJ1-1	NA	CASSPPGLPNEAFF	TGTGCCAGCAGCCCTCCGGGTCTACCTAACGAAGCTTTCTTT
TRBV13	NA	TRBJ2-7	TRBD1	CASSLGQIILNSYEQYF	TGTGCCAGCAGCTTGGGACAGATAATATTGAATTCCTACGAGCAGTACTTC
TRBV19	NA	TRBJ1-2	NA	CASSIGRETTYGYTF	TGTGCCAGTAGTATAGGTAGGGAGACTACCTATGGCTACACCTTC
TRBV5-1	NA	TRBJ2-4	TRBD1	CASSNTPGQGQNIQYF	TGCGCCAGCAGCAATACACCGGGACAGGGTCAAAACATTCAGTACTTC
TRBV15	NA	TRBJ1-1	TRBD1	CATSRGTGTGDTEAFF	TGTGCCACCAGCAGAGGTACCGGGACAGGGGACACTGAAGCTTTCTTT
TRBV5-1	NA	TRBJ1-1	NA	CASSLGGHSLNTEAFF	TGCGCCAGCAGCTTGGGAGGGCATTCATTGAACACTGAAGCTTTCTTT
TRBV7-9	NA	TRBJ1-1	NA	CASTESGAPNTEAFF	TGTGCCAGCACCGAGAGCGGGGCACCGAACACTGAAGCTTTCTTT
TRBV5-4	few	TRBJ1-1	TRBD1	CASTSRDRGSEAFF	TGTGCCAGCACGTCCAGGGACAGGGGGTCTGAAGCTTTCTTT